This TCR beta chain is drawn from a study of Ad26.COV2.S vaccination and SARS-CoV-2 variants. Overall study: Donor allocation was to the COV1001 Ad26.COV2.S trial arm. Intramuscularly, Ad26.COV2.S was given either once or twice, 56 days apart. Regarding the study as a whole: Reported findings describe substantial breadth in spike-specific CD8+ and CD4+ T cell responses following vaccination. Vaccinated and placebo-treated recipients had similar non-spike TCR breadth.

Repertoires were generated with immunoSEQ multiplex PCR, while TCRdb's copy carries only in-frame clones and drops some. The sample records around 350,000 clones, more than 75% being singletons. Treatment given: some 20 received Ad26.COV2.S at low or high dose, single or two shots; about 5 received placebo; per-sample allocation not given. Specimen acquisition occurred on day 63 following the initial vaccine or placebo injection. V lost 4 bases and J 1 base, leaving 11 bases between the germline ends. The CDR3 has 15 residues. Germline CDR1 GTSNPN, CDR2 SVGIG (reference sequence). The sample holds a few counts of this clone. The antigen is undetermined.

The origin of this receptor is a person between 18 and 65 years old who received the Ad26.COV2.S COVID-19 vaccine or a placebo. The gene calls are TRBV30 and TRBJ2-6; tentative D call: TRBD2 (6 bases). Sequencing was performed on peripheral blood, taken in a trial of Ad26.COV2.S vaccine versus placebo. The CDR3 nucleotides read TGTGCCTGGAAGTTTGGGAGGTCTGGGGCCAACGTCCTGACTTTC. Translation gives CAWKFGRSGANVLTF.